These 29 T cell receptor beta chains were sequenced from one sample in a study of T cells in Graves' hyperthyroidism and ophthalmopathy. Amplification of TCR beta CDR3 regions was performed using RNA transcripts as template. The TCR CDR3 first-round RT-PCR relied on the HTBI primer set. A single record per CDR3 protein comes from TCRdb applying MiXCR to the multiplex PCR reads. This table holds approximately 400,000 distinct CDR3 sequences, about 14% found once. The sequencing input was blood. Receptors were obtained from a middle-aged man with Graves' ophthalmopathy.

This clonotype came up many times. The chain couples TRBV28 to TRBJ2-4; D tentatively reads TRBD1 or TRBD2 (6 bases each). Trimming took 1 base from V and 5 from J, leaving 15 bases between them. The CDR3 is 16 amino acids. From germline, CDR1 is MDHEN and CDR2 SYDVKM. CDR3: CASSLYGGPTQNIQYF. The CDR3, as DNA: TGTGCCAGCAGTTTATATGGGGGGCCAACGCAAAACATTCAGTACTTC.

At least ten counts were recorded for this clonotype. This chain joins TRBV11-3 and TRBJ2-1; maybe TRBD1 (7 bases). The CDR3 has 14 residues. The ends were cut back, 5 bases at V and 7 bases at J, with 15 bases in the middle. Germline CDR1 reads SGHNT; CDR2 reads YENEEA. The CDR3 DNA reads TGTGCCAGCAGCACGTGGCGGGACAGTAATGAGCAGTTCTTC. It encodes CASSTWRDSNEQFF.

The CDR3 bases are TGTGCCTGGAGTGCCTCTACCCCGACTAGCGGATATTCCTACAATGAGCAGTTCTTC. Translation: CAWSASTPTSGYSYNEQFF. This chain connects TRBV11-3 to TRBJ2-1; 9 bases line up with TRBD2. With V trimmed by 11 bases and J by 1 base, 21 bases remained unmatched. The CDR3 has 19 residues. Germline CDR1 and CDR2: SGHNT and YENEEA.

This clonotype showed up many times. This chain links TRBV7-9 with TRBJ2-7, with TRBD2 matching 9 bases. The CDR3 is 17 amino acids. V was clipped by 5 bases and J by 3 bases; unmatched bases: 14. CDR1 is SEHNR, CDR2 FQNEAQ, per germline (reference sequence). In nucleotides, the CDR3 is TGTGCCAGCAGCACTAGGGTTGGGCTAGCGGGACTCTACGAGCAGTACTTC. It encodes CASSTRVGLAGLYEQYF.

In this sample, this clonotype turned up many times. The CDR3 reads CASSSNLMTASSSTDTQYF. Here the CDR3 DNA reads TGTGCCAGCAGTTCCAACCTCATGACTGCAAGTTCTAGCACAGATACGCAGTATTTT. This chain links TRBV27 with TRBJ2-3; no definite D call. In germline, CDR1 is MNHEY, CDR2 SMNVEV (reference sequence). The ends were cut back, 4 bases at V and 0 bases at J, with 23 bases in the middle. The CDR3 runs 19 residues.

In regard to this clonotype: This may be a read error: a much more frequent sequence differs by one nucleotide. This chain uses TRBV28 with TRBJ2-3; TRBD1 might be the D (5 bases). V gave up 2 bases and J gave up 2 bases, with 11 bases separating them. The CDR3 extends over 15 amino acids. CDR1 and CDR2 (germline): MDHEN, SYDVKM. CDR3 amino acids: CASSLVDKVTDTQYF. CDR3 coding DNA: TGTGCCAGCAGTTTAGTGGACAAGGTCACAGATACGCAGTATTTT.

This clonotype was counted ten times or more. The chain recombines TRBV20-1 with TRBJ2-3; 10 nucleotides line up with TRBD2. Germline CDR1 DFQATT, CDR2 SNEGSKA (reference sequence). The CDR3 runs 18 residues. The trim removed 1 base at V and 1 base at J, leaving 11 bases unmatched. This CDR3 is CSARAPGLATIGTDTQYF. The CDR3 region has the DNA TGCAGTGCTAGAGCCCCGGGACTAGCGACCATAGGCACAGATACGCAGTATTTT.

This clonotype turned up a few times. The chain combines TRBV19 with TRBJ2-7, with 8 bases matching TRBD2. The V segment lost 3 bases and the J segment 0 bases; nucleotides outside the gene matches: 1. CDR1 is LNHDA and CDR2 is SQIVND in the germline V gene (reference sequence). The CDR3 length is 14 residues. The DNA for the CDR3 is TGTGCCAGTAGTATGAGCGGGAGCTCCTACGAGCAGTACTTC. Its translation: CASSMSGSSYEQYF.

This clonotype was detected ten times or more. This chain links TRBV20-1 with TRBJ2-7; 15 positions agree with TRBD2. V lost 5 bases, J lost 8 bases, and 7 bases stayed unmatched. Germline V gives CDR1 DFQATT, CDR2 SNEGSKA (reference sequence). This CDR3 has 14 residues. The CDR3 nucleotides are TGCAGTGCTCGGGACGGGACTAGCGGGAGGAAGCAGTACTTC. It yields the protein CSARDGTSGRKQYF.

There are a few counts of this clonotype. The rearrangement links TRBV20-1 to TRBJ2-1, with D perhaps matching TRBD2 (7 bases). Looked up from germline, CDR1 is DFQATT and CDR2 is SNEGSKA (reference sequence). CDR3 length: 15 residues. V dropped 3 bases and J dropped 8 bases, with 20 bases sitting between them. The DNA of the CDR3 is TGCAGTGCTAGTCTCGCCCAGGGAGGGGGGCATGAGCAGTTCTTC. Translating gives CSASLAQGGGHEQFF.

This clonotype came up many times. The CDR3 protein is CASSLVGSNTGELFF. DNA of the CDR3: TGTGCCAGCAGCTTAGTCGGATCGAACACCGGGGAGCTGTTTTTT. V and J are TRBV11-2 and TRBJ2-2, with D hard to call. From germline, CDR1 is SGHAT and CDR2 FQNNGV. V was pared by 1 base and J by 0 bases, with 6 bases between. The CDR3 is made up of 15 amino acids.

There are a few counts of this clonotype. This chain uses TRBV28 with TRBJ2-1; 9 nucleotides agree with TRBD1. Unmatched junction bases numbered 10, after V lost 4 bases and J lost 9 bases. This CDR3 has 15 residues. The germline V gene has CDR1 MDHEN and CDR2 SYDVKM. The CDR3 region is CASSWGQGGSPEQFF. Written as DNA, the CDR3 is TGTGCCAGCAGTTGGGGACAGGGCGGGAGCCCTGAGCAGTTCTTC.

The table lists this clonotype with many counts. The chain recombines TRBV12-3 or TRBV12-4 with TRBJ2-5; weak D call: TRBD2 (6 bases). Trimming left V 4 bases short and J 0 bases short, with 9 bases between. The CDR3 runs to 14 residues. CDR3 sequence (DNA): TGTGCCAGCAGTTCCGGCGGGGACCAAGAGACCCAGTACTTC. Translation gives CASSSGGDQETQYF.

This clonotype was detected ten times or more. The chain carries TRBV5-1 and TRBJ2-7; TRBD2 agrees at 8 bases. This CDR3 has 16 amino acids. The germline CDR1 and CDR2 sequences are SGHRS and YFSETQ. V shed 0 bases, J shed 1 base, and the junction held 6 bases outside the gene matches. The CDR3, as DNA: TGCGCCAGCAGCTTGGGAGGAGTAGCGGGGTCCTACGAGCAGTACTTC. It translates to CASSLGGVAGSYEQYF.

This clonotype was counted at least ten times. This chain connects TRBV12-3 or TRBV12-4 to TRBJ2-7; no definite D call. The CDR3 consists of 13 residues. V was pared by 1 base and J by 1 base, with 5 bases between. CDR3 in DNA: TGTGCCAGCAGTTTAGTTGGATCCTACGAGCAGTACTTC. Its translation: CASSLVGSYEQYF.

This sequence joins TRBV7-2 and TRBJ2-1, with 8 bases identical to TRBD2. This CDR3 contains 15 residues. Germline V gene sequence: CDR1 SGHTA, CDR2 FQGNSA. Trimming removed 1 base from V and 6 bases from J; junction bases left unmatched: 5. CDR3 nucleotide sequence: TGTGCCAGCAGCTTAGACGGGAGGGCCTTCAATGAGCAGTTCTTC. It specifies CASSLDGRAFNEQFF.

To note about this clonotype: A much larger clone lies a single base off, so this may be a read error. This rearrangement joins TRBV20-1 to TRBJ1-3, with a possible D match to TRBD1 (5 bases). The CDR3 totals 15 residues. The germline gives CDR1 DFQATT, CDR2 SNEGSKA (reference sequence). Written as DNA, the CDR3 is TGCAATGCTAGAGAGGGGACTTTCTCTGGAAACACCATATATTTT. The encoded protein is CNAREGTFSGNTIYF.

This clonotype has a count of ten or more. The J gene is TRBJ2-1, the V gene TRBV5-1; D not certain. Germline CDR1 reads SGHRS; CDR2 reads YFSETQ. Trimming left V 1 base short and J 8 bases short, with 10 bases between. The CDR3 covers 13 residues. The CDR3 spells CASSLWATDEQFF. The DNA of the CDR3 is TGCGCCAGCAGCTTGTGGGCTACTGATGAGCAGTTCTTC.

At least ten counts were recorded for this clonotype. The rearrangement joins TRBV2 to TRBJ2-7; 7 bases match TRBD2. CDR1 and CDR2 from the germline V gene are SNHLY and FYNNEI. The V segment lost 4 bases and the J segment 6 bases; nucleotides outside the gene matches: 6. The CDR3 is 13 amino acids. CDR3 nucleotides: TGTGCCAGCAGTGGGACTAGTGTCGCCGAGCAGTACTTC. Translating gives CASSGTSVAEQYF.

This clonotype came up many times. This sequence joins TRBV5-1 and TRBJ2-7; 8 positions match TRBD2. CDR1 SGHRS and CDR2 YFSETQ come from the germline V gene. J gave up 2 bases and V 5 bases, and 6 bases lay outside the gene matches. The CDR3 extends over 14 amino acids. The CDR3 DNA is TGCGCCAGCAGTAGGGGCGGGAGGACCTACGAGCAGTACTTC. Translation gives CASSRGGRTYEQYF.

This clonotype was seen more than once but under ten times. The chain carries TRBV19 and TRBJ1-2; a possible D gene is TRBD1 (6 bases). In germline, CDR1 is LNHDA, CDR2 SQIVND (reference sequence). V lost 5 bases and J 1 base, leaving 11 bases between the germline ends. CDR3 length: 14 residues. For the CDR3, the DNA is TGTGCCAGTAGTTACACAGGGATTAACTATGGCTACACCTTC. The encoded protein is CASSYTGINYGYTF.

This clonotype was seen ten or more times. CDR3 protein: CASSQVFVGKLGETQYF. As DNA, the CDR3 is TGTGCCAGCAGCCAAGTCTTCGTCGGAAAGCTGGGAGAGACCCAGTACTTC. The gene calls are TRBV3-1 and TRBJ2-5; D not resolved. The CDR3 consists of 17 residues. With 1 base removed from V and 4 bases from J, the gap between germline ends came to 19 bases. From germline, CDR1 is LGHDT and CDR2 YNNKEL (reference sequence).

This chain links TRBV6-1 with TRBJ2-2; 9 positions match TRBD2. V gave up 7 bases and J gave up 7 bases; unmatched junction bases: 7. CDR3 length: 14 amino acids. CDR1 and CDR2 from the germline V gene are MNHNS and SASEGT. The CDR3 coding sequence is TGTGCCAGCATGAAAGCGGGAGGTATCGGGGAGCTGTTTTTT. Protein: CASMKAGGIGELFF.

This rearrangement joins TRBV4-1 to TRBJ1-1; no definite D call. The CDR3 consists of 16 residues. Germline assignment: CDR1 MGHRA and CDR2 YSYEKL. The V gene lost 0 bases and the J gene lost 0 bases, with 11 bases spanning the gap. This CDR3 is CASSQEPDLMNTEAFF. CDR3 DNA: TGCGCCAGCAGCCAAGAACCAGACTTGATGAACACTGAAGCTTTCTTT.

This rearrangement joins TRBV29-1 to TRBJ1-2; perhaps TRBD1 as D (5 bases). This CDR3 is built from 10 residues. V lost 5 bases and J lost 12, with 13 bases in between. Per germline, CDR1 SQVTM and CDR2 ANQGSEA. The CDR3 sequence: CSVRGPQDTF. The DNA for the CDR3 is TGCAGCGTTAGGGGTCCTCAGGACACCTTC.

This sequence joins TRBV7-3 and TRBJ2-1; D is uncertain. Germline assignment: CDR1 SGHTA and CDR2 FQGTGA. Trimming took 3 bases from V and 5 from J, leaving 11 bases between them. The CDR3 sequence is 14 residues long. CDR3 nucleotides: TGTGCCAGCAGCTTCCAGAAAGAGAACAATGAGCAGTTCTTC. The encoded protein is CASSFQKENNEQFF.

There are many counts of this clonotype. J is TRBJ2-5 and V is TRBV20-1, with 10 bases fitting TRBD2. Trimming removed 3 bases from V and 6 bases from J; junction bases left unmatched: 10. In germline, CDR1 is DFQATT, CDR2 SNEGSKA (reference sequence). The CDR3 consists of 15 residues. The DNA for the CDR3 is TGCAGTGCTAGTGGCGGACTAGCGGACCTCCAGACCCAGTACTTC. Its translation: CSASGGLADLQTQYF.

The table lists this clonotype with a few counts. The gene calls are TRBV9 and TRBJ1-2; D gene uncertain. From germline, CDR1 is SGDLS and CDR2 YYNGEE. The V and J ends lost 4 bases and 7 bases respectively, with 20 bases between them. The CDR3 runs to 15 residues. The CDR3 spells CASSLGMESMGGYTF. DNA for the CDR3: TGTGCCAGCAGCCTCGGAATGGAATCTATGGGTGGCTACACCTTC.

This clonotype was seen repeatedly, ten times or more. The V gene is TRBV7-9, the J gene TRBJ1-2; D remains unclear. Germline lookup yields CDR1 SEHNR and CDR2 FQNEAQ (reference sequence). The length of the CDR3 is 15 residues. The germline V and J ends were trimmed by 2 bases and 7 bases, with 17 bases remaining between them. In DNA, the CDR3 is TGTGCCAGCAGCTTACAAGGAGTAGACGGGATTGGCTACACCTTC. Protein product: CASSLQGVDGIGYTF.